A selection of T cell receptor beta chains follows, all from one sample in a study of cytomegalovirus exposure and HLA in healthy donors. Measured with immunoSEQ multiplex PCR; TCRdb has only the in-frame clones, and not every one. The sample carries over 110,000 clones, about four fifths recorded once. Sample: PBMCs. The receptors stem from a man aged 40-49 years in good health and CMV-seronegative. The CDR3 runs from the conserved cysteine through the conserved F or W. The order of the fields is V gene, J gene, clone size, D gene, CDR3 protein, CDR3 DNA. A D gene is named only where the DNA matches it firmly. Expanded clones get a size class; other rows say once, few or many, or leave the size out.

TRBV6-5	TRBJ2-3	once	-	CASRNPYPGDTQYF	TGTGCCAGCCGCAACCCCTACCCGGGGGATACGCAGTATTTT
TRBV19	TRBJ2-7	once	-	CASSMRGPVTYEQYF	TGTGCCAGTAGTATGCGAGGGCCCGTCACCTACGAGCAGTACTTC
TRBV27	TRBJ1-2	-	-	CASSFKGGVQANYGYTF	TGTGCCAGCAGTTTTAAGGGCGGGGTTCAAGCTAACTATGGCTACACCTTC
TRBV18	TRBJ2-7	-	TRBD1	CASRNRGPYEQYF	TGTGCCAGCCGGAACAGGGGACCCTACGAGCAGTACTTC
TRBV7-2	TRBJ1-1	-	-	CASSPSGGSNTEAFF	TGTGCCAGCAGCCCCTCGGGGGGGTCAAACACTGAAGCTTTCTTT
TRBV14	TRBJ2-7	few	-	CASSQVGQDSINYEQYF	TGTGCCAGCAGCCAAGTTGGCCAGGATTCTATCAACTACGAGCAGTACTTC
TRBV6-1	TRBJ2-5	-	TRBD1	CASSEARTGPETQYF	TGTGCCAGCAGTGAAGCTCGGACAGGGCCAGAGACCCAGTACTTC
TRBV5-4	TRBJ2-3	-	TRBD2	CASRPGVAGVSTDTQYF	TGTGCCAGCAGGCCGGGGGTAGCGGGGGTTAGCACAGATACGCAGTATTTT
TRBV27	TRBJ2-2	-	-	CASSITWTGELFF	TGTGCCAGCAGTATCACTTGGACCGGGGAGCTGTTTTTT
TRBV6-5	TRBJ2-5	-	TRBD1	CASSIDRGPQETQYF	TGTGCCAGCAGCATAGACAGGGGTCCCCAAGAGACCCAGTACTTC
TRBV28	TRBJ1-6	-	-	CASSSITGGALNSPLHF	TGTGCCAGCAGTTCAATAACCGGGGGGGCTCTGAATTCACCCCTCCACTTT
TRBV9	TRBJ1-1	few	-	CASSVATANTEAFF	TGTGCCAGCAGCGTAGCTACCGCAAACACTGAAGCTTTCTTT
TRBV6-5	TRBJ2-7	once	-	CASRKGVSEQYF	TGTGCCAGCAGAAAAGGGGTGAGCGAGCAGTACTTC
TRBV7-2	TRBJ2-3	-	-	CASLSWGESGPTDTQYF	TGTGCCAGCCTGAGCTGGGGAGAGAGCGGACCCACAGATACGCAGTATTTT
TRBV7-2	TRBJ1-2	-	-	CASSSDSYGYTF	TGTGCCAGCAGCTCCGACAGTTATGGCTACACCTTC
TRBV13	TRBJ2-7	-	TRBD2	CASSLGFAGVYEQYF	TGTGCCAGCAGCTTAGGGTTTGCGGGGGTCTACGAGCAGTACTTC
TRBV5-1	TRBJ2-1	-	TRBD2	CASSLNRGLRSYNEQFF	TGCGCCAGCAGCCTAAACCGGGGACTACGCTCCTACAATGAGCAGTTCTTC
TRBV28	TRBJ1-6	-	-	CASRSSGTYNSPLHF	TGTGCCAGCAGGTCCTCAGGGACCTATAATTCACCCCTCCACTTT
TRBV6-1	TRBJ2-7	-	TRBD1	CATRTGSYEQYF	TGTGCCACCCGGACAGGATCCTACGAGCAGTACTTC
TRBV6-5	TRBJ2-7	-	TRBD2	CASSFLAGGQGEQYF	TGTGCCAGCAGTTTCTTAGCGGGGGGCCAAGGGGAGCAGTACTTC
TRBV7-2	TRBJ2-7	-	TRBD1	CASAGQGILGEQYF	TGTGCCTCCGCGGGACAGGGGATTTTGGGGGAGCAGTACTTC
TRBV14	TRBJ2-1	once	-	CASSQTWEQFF	TGTGCCAGCAGCCAAACATGGGAGCAGTTCTTC
TRBV11-2	TRBJ1-4	-	TRBD1	CASSLGTGRAEKLFF	TGTGCCAGCAGCCTTGGGACAGGGCGCGCTGAAAAACTGTTTTTT
TRBV10-3	TRBJ2-3	-	TRBD2	CAISDSGGAADTQYF	TGTGCCATCAGTGATAGCGGGGGGGCCGCAGATACGCAGTATTTT
TRBV19	TRBJ1-2	once	-	CASSTGRGRDYGYTF	TGTGCCAGTAGTACGGGCAGGGGTAGGGACTATGGCTACACCTTC
TRBV7-9	TRBJ1-1	-	-	CASSSTALGSTEAFF	TGTGCCAGCAGCTCTACAGCACTAGGGAGCACTGAAGCTTTCTTT
TRBV19	TRBJ1-1	-	TRBD1	CASSTMRGQGGGNTEAFF	TGTGCCAGTAGTACAATGAGGGGACAGGGCGGTGGGAACACTGAAGCTTTCTTT
TRBV30	TRBJ1-3	-	-	CAWIIGNTIYF	TGTGCCTGGATTATTGGAAACACCATATATTTT
TRBV6-6	TRBJ1-2	few	-	CASLSLREGIYGYTF	TGTGCCAGCCTTTCTCTGCGGGAGGGAATCTATGGCTACACCTTC
TRBV6-1	TRBJ2-7	-	-	CASSASPRQPSYEQYF	TGTGCCAGCAGTGCATCTCCTCGACAGCCCTCCTACGAGCAGTACTTC
TRBV10-3	TRBJ2-1	-	TRBD1	CATGAGGLSYNEQFF	TGTGCCACAGGGGCAGGGGGTTTGTCCTACAATGAGCAGTTCTTC
TRBV19	TRBJ2-7	few	TRBD1	CASSYRDREIYEQYF	TGTGCCAGTAGTTACCGGGACAGGGAGATCTACGAGCAGTACTTC
TRBV7-2	TRBJ2-1	-	-	CASSLVYNEQFF	TGTGCCAGCAGCCTCGTATACAATGAGCAGTTCTTC
TRBV29-1	TRBJ1-1	-	TRBD1	CSFRTGMNTEAFF	TGCAGCTTCAGGACAGGGATGAACACTGAAGCTTTCTTT
TRBV5-4	TRBJ2-3	-	TRBD2	CASSPRGAADDTQYF	TGTGCCAGCAGCCCGCGGGGGGCCGCTGATGATACGCAGTATTTT
TRBV14	TRBJ2-7	-	-	CASSEIQDPPYEQYF	TGTGCCAGCAGCGAGATACAGGATCCCCCGTACGAGCAGTACTTC
TRBV5-6	TRBJ1-1	-	-	CASSLGGGRPNTEAFF	TGTGCCAGCAGCTTGGGGGGAGGCAGGCCGAACACTGAAGCTTTCTTT
TRBV4-1	TRBJ2-6	once	-	CASLGWRTGANVLTF	TGCGCCAGCCTTGGTTGGCGGACTGGGGCCAACGTCCTGACTTTC
TRBV6-1	TRBJ1-6	once	-	CASSETGSYNSPLHF	TGTGCCAGCAGTGAAACGGGCTCCTATAATTCACCCCTCCACTTT
TRBV7-2	TRBJ2-7	-	TRBD1	CASSLMGQGHYEQYF	TGTGCCAGCAGCTTAATGGGACAGGGCCATTACGAGCAGTACTTC
TRBV5-1	TRBJ2-2	-	TRBD2	CASSWGGGGMTTGELFF	TGCGCCAGCAGCTGGGGCGGCGGGGGGATGACCACCGGGGAGCTGTTTTTT
TRBV29-1	TRBJ1-2	-	TRBD1	CSVDGRQGLGNYGYTF	TGCAGCGTTGACGGTAGACAGGGGTTGGGTAACTATGGCTACACCTTC
TRBV5-6	TRBJ2-7	-	-	CASSDTAEQYF	TGTGCCAGCAGCGACACTGCCGAGCAGTACTTC
TRBV7-3	TRBJ2-3	-	-	CASSLTAGRADTQYF	TGTGCCAGCAGCTTAACCGCGGGTAGGGCAGATACGCAGTATTTT
TRBV30	TRBJ1-3	once	TRBD1	CAWNQGTAGNTIYF	TGTGCCTGGAACCAGGGGACAGCTGGAAACACCATATATTTT
TRBV30	TRBJ1-3	-	-	CAWNGGSGNTIYF	TGTGCCTGGAACGGGGGCTCTGGAAACACCATATATTTT
TRBV19	TRBJ1-5	-	TRBD1	CASSTDRRNQPQHF	TGTGCCAGTAGCACGGACAGGCGCAATCAGCCCCAGCATTTT
TRBV6-6	TRBJ2-1	-	TRBD2	CASSSSTSGVAEQFF	TGTGCCAGCAGTTCCTCGACTAGCGGGGTGGCAGAGCAGTTCTTC
TRBV6-4	TRBJ1-2	-	TRBD1	CASRTGTGYGYTF	TGTGCCAGCAGGACCGGGACAGGGTATGGCTACACCTTC
TRBV6-5	TRBJ2-7	-	-	CASSKTGYSEQYF	TGTGCCAGCAGTAAGACAGGTTACTCCGAGCAGTACTTC
TRBV2	TRBJ2-7	-	TRBD2	CDSTSGYEQYF	TGTGATTCGACTAGCGGCTACGAGCAGTACTTC
TRBV29-1	TRBJ1-5	-	-	CSVEEARGQPQHF	TGCAGCGTTGAAGAGGCCCGCGGTCAGCCCCAGCATTTT
TRBV19	TRBJ1-2	-	TRBD1	CASRGTGGNYGYTF	TGTGCCAGTAGGGGGACAGGGGGAAACTATGGCTACACCTTC